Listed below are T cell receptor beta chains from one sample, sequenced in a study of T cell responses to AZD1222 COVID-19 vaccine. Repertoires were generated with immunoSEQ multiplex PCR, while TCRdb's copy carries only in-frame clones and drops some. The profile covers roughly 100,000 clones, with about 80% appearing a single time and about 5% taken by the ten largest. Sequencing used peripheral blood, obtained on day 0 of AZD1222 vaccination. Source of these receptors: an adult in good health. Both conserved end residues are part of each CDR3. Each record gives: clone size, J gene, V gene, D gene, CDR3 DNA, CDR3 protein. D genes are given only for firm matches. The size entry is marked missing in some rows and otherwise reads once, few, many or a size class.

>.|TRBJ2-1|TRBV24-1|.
TGTGCCACCAGTGACGGACAATACAATGAGCAGTTCTTC
CATSDGQYNEQFF
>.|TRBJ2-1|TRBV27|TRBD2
TGTGCCAGCAGTTCGGGACTAGCGGGGAGCAATGAGCAGTTCTTC
CASSSGLAGSNEQFF
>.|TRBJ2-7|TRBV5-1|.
TGCGCCAGCAGCTTAGTTAGCCCCTACGAGCAGTACTTC
CASSLVSPYEQYF
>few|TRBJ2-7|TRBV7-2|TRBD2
TGTGCCAGCAGCTTAATTTCCGGGCGGGGGTACTACGAGCAGTACTTC
CASSLISGRGYYEQYF
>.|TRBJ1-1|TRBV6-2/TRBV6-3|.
TGTGCCAGCAGCTTCGGGACGGCCTTTGGCACTGAAGCTTTCTTT
CASSFGTAFGTEAFF
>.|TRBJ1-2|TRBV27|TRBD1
TGTGCCAGCAGTTTCTTTCTAAGACAGGGGGCAGACTATGGCTACACCTTC
CASSFFLRQGADYGYTF
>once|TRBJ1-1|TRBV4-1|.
TGCGCCAGCAGCCAAGTGACCAGGGAGCTTGGAGCTTTCTTT
CASSQVTRELGAFF
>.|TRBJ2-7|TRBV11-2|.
TGTGCCAGCAGCTCAATAAGAATACCGGGAAGCCCGACTTACGAGCAGTACTTC
CASSSIRIPGSPTYEQYF
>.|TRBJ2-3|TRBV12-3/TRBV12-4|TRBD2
TGTGCCACCCGGGGGGGCCTTCTTGGTACGCAGTATTTT
CATRGGLLGTQYF
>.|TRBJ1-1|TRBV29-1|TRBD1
TGCAGCTCAAACAGGGGCTCAGAAGCTTTCTTT
CSSNRGSEAFF
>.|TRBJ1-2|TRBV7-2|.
TGTGCCAGCAGCTTAGTTGCACGGGAAGACTATGGCTACACCTTC
CASSLVAREDYGYTF
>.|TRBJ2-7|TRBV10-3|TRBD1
TGTGCCATCAGTGACCCCGGGACAGGGGGTTTCGACGAGCAGTACTTC
CAISDPGTGGFDEQYF
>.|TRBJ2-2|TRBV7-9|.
TGTGCCAGCAGCTTATTGCAGTACACCGGGGAGCTGTTTTTT
CASSLLQYTGELFF
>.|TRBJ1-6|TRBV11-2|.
TGTGCCAGCAGCCCTGCGCCACTTGTCCAAGCTAATTCACCCCTCCACTTT
CASSPAPLVQANSPLHF
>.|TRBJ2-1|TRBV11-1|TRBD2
TGTGCCAGCAGCCTAGCGGCCTACAATGAGCAGTTCTTC
CASSLAAYNEQFF
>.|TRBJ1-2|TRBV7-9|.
TGTGCCAGCAGCTTAAAAGGAGCTGGCTACACCTTC
CASSLKGAGYTF
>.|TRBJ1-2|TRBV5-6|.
TGTGCCAGCAGCTTGGTGGCGGCGAACTATGGCTACACCTTC
CASSLVAANYGYTF
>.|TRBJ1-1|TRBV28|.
TGTGCCAGCAGCGTATCGGGCCTTCTAAACACTGAAGCTTTCTTT
CASSVSGLLNTEAFF
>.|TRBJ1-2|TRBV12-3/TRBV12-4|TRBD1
TGTGCCAGCAGTTCTTCAGGGGGATATGGCTACACCTTC
CASSSSGGYGYTF
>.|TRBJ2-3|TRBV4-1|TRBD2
TGCGCCAGCAGCCAAGAACTAGCGGGGGGGTTAGCAGATACGCAGTATTTT
CASSQELAGGLADTQYF
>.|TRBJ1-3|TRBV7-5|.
TGTGTCAGAAGCCGAGGAGGACATTGCTCTGGAAACACCATATATTTT
CVRSRGGHCSGNTIYF
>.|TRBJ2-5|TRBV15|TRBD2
TGTGCCACCAGCAGAGAAAAGACTAGCGGGGCACAGACCCAGTACTTC
CATSREKTSGAQTQYF
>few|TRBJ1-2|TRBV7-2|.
TGTGCCAGCAAAGAGGCATCGGATGGCTACACCTTC
CASKEASDGYTF
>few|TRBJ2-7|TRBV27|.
TGTGCCAGCAGTTTGTCAGGAAGACACGAGCAGTACTTC
CASSLSGRHEQYF
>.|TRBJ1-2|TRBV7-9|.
TGTGCCAGCAGCTTAGAAGGAGGTCAGGGCTACACCTTC
CASSLEGGQGYTF
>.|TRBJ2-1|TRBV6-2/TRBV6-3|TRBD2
TGTGCCAGCAGTTACTCACTAGCGGGGGGTCACAATGAGCAGTTCTTC
CASSYSLAGGHNEQFF
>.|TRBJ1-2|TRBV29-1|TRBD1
TGCAGCGTTCAACGGCCAGGGGGCGGTAACTATGGCTACACCTTC
CSVQRPGGGNYGYTF
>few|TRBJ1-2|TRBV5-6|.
TGTGCCAGCAGCTTAAGAATGGCAATGGCTGGGGGGTACACCTTC
CASSLRMAMAGGYTF
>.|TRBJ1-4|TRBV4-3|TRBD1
TGCGCCAGCAGCCAATCCTATGGACAGGGGAATGAAAAACTGTTTTTT
CASSQSYGQGNEKLFF
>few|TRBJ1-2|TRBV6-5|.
TGTGCCAGCAGGGACCGTAACAGGATCTATGGCTACACCTTC
CASRDRNRIYGYTF
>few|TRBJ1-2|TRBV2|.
TGTGCCAGTGCCATGACAGCTAACTATGGCTACACCTTC
CASAMTANYGYTF
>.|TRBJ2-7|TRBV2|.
TGTGCCAGCAGTGAAGCGTTCGGGGACACCGCCTACGAGCAGTACTTC
CASSEAFGDTAYEQYF
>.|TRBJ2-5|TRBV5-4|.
TGTGCCAGCAGCTTGTATCAGGACCAAGAGACCCAGTACTTC
CASSLYQDQETQYF
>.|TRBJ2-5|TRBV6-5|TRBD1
TGTGCCAGCAGCGGGACAGGGCAAGAGACCCAGTACTTC
CASSGTGQETQYF
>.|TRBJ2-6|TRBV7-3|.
TGTGCCAGCAGCTTAGGAGGGGTCGCTGGGGCCAACGTCCTGACTTTC
CASSLGGVAGANVLTF
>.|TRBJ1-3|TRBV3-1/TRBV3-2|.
TGTGCCAGCAGCCAATATCTGGGAAACACCATATATTTT
CASSQYLGNTIYF
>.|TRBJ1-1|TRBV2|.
TGTGCCAGCAGTAGCTCTGGGGCGGGAACTGAAGCTTTCTTT
CASSSSGAGTEAFF
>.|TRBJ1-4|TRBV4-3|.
TGCGCCAGCAGCCATCGGGACCGGTTTGAAAAACTGTTTTTT
CASSHRDRFEKLFF
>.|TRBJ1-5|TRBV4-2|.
TGTGCCAGCAGCCAGGAAGACAGTCGCAATCAGCCCCAGCATTTT
CASSQEDSRNQPQHF
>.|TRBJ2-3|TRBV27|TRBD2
TGTGCCAGCAGTTTCCAGCGGGGGCGCACAGATACGCAGTATTTT
CASSFQRGRTDTQYF
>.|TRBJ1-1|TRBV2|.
TGTGCCAGCAGTGAAGCCGTCGGGGGAGCTGAAGCTTTCTTT
CASSEAVGGAEAFF
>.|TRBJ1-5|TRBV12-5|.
TGTGCTAGTGGTACCACATGGAGCAATCAGCCCCAGCATTTT
CASGTTWSNQPQHF
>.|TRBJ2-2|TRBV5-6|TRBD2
TGTGCCAGCAGCTTGAGTCCGGGGGGGCATAACACCGGGGAGCTGTTTTTT
CASSLSPGGHNTGELFF